The 18 T cell receptor beta chains below all came from one sample that was sequenced in a study of blood T cells in healthy people across ages. Sample-barcoded 5' priming and a J-beta primer mix drove a second PCR of 7 to 11 cycles. Using its own MiXCR run on the 5' RACE reads, TCRdb lists one record per CDR3 protein. The profile shows 1.4 million to 1.5 million distinct CDR3 sequences, roughly 45% of them singletons. Sample: blood. All receptors come from a woman under 30 in good health.

A remark on this clonotype: A much larger clone differs by one base, so this may be a read error. The gene calls are TRBV6-5 and TRBJ1-2; D uncertain. The CDR3 covers 13 residues. In germline, CDR1 is MNHEY, CDR2 SVGAGI. The CDR3 spells CASSPSQNYDYTF. As DNA, the CDR3 is TGTGCCAGCAGTCCGAGTCAGAACTATGACTACACCTTC.

The V and J genes are TRBV4-1 and TRBJ1-3; 9 nucleotides agree with TRBD1. Germline lookup yields CDR1 MGHRA and CDR2 YSYEKL. V was pared by 2 bases and J by 3 bases, with 8 bases of the junction left unmatched. The length of the CDR3 is 17 residues. The CDR3 here is CASSQPPGQGSGNTIYF. As DNA, the CDR3 is TGCGCCAGCAGCCAACCACCGGGACAGGGAAGTGGAAACACCATATATTTT.

This clonotype has only a few counts. V and J are TRBV4-1 and TRBJ2-5; no definite D call. Germline assignment: CDR1 MGHRA and CDR2 YSYEKL. V lost 0 bases to trimming and J lost 0 bases, with 17 bases between them. CDR3 length: 18 amino acids. This chain's CDR3 is CASSQDTDPRRYQETQYF. The CDR3 DNA is TGCGCCAGCAGCCAAGATACCGACCCCCGAAGATACCAAGAGACCCAGTACTTC.

The rearrangement uses TRBV10-3 and TRBJ1-3; D is undetermined. The germline V and J ends were trimmed by 3 bases and 3 bases, with 6 bases remaining between them. Germline CDR1 is ENHRY and CDR2 is SYGVKD. This CDR3 spans 13 amino acids. CDR3 nucleotides: TGTGCCATCAGTGATAGTGGTGGAAACACCATATATTTT. This encodes CAISDSGGNTIYF.

This chain links TRBV14 with TRBJ1-1, with D maybe TRBD1 (6 bases). CDR3 size: 16 residues. Looked up from germline, CDR1 is SGHDN and CDR2 is FVKESK. V dropped 0 bases and J dropped 0 bases, with 11 bases sitting between them. The CDR3 protein is CASSQDRGHLNTEAFF. CDR3 in DNA: TGTGCCAGCAGCCAAGATCGGGGGCATTTGAACACTGAAGCTTTCTTT.

This clonotype was seen only a few times. CDR3 in DNA: TGTGCCAGCAGCTTAAGGGGCCCAACAGGGGGTTGGTCCGAGCAGTACTTC. This codes for CASSLRGPTGGWSEQYF. The chain has TRBV7-3 and TRBJ2-7; 8 bases line up with TRBD1. V was clipped by 1 base and J by 6 bases; unmatched bases: 14. Germline values: CDR1 SGHTA, CDR2 FQGTGA. CDR3 length equals 17 residues.

This clonotype was picked up one time. The chain recombines TRBV20-1 with TRBJ2-3, with 11 bases matching TRBD2. The junction had 12 bases not matched to a gene; V was cut back by 6 bases and J by 4 bases. This CDR3 contains 16 residues. CDR1 is DFQATT and CDR2 is SNEGSKA in the germline V gene (reference sequence). The CDR3 reads CSAPGLAGGSADTQYF. In DNA, the CDR3 is TGCAGTGCCCCGGGGCTAGCGGGGGGAAGCGCAGATACGCAGTATTTT.

This clonotype was seen only a few times. CDR3 sequence: CATSSPHTGRTGELFF. The CDR3 DNA is TGTGCCACCAGCAGCCCCCATACCGGGCGAACCGGGGAGCTGTTTTTT. This chain uses TRBV15 with TRBJ2-2; D is undetermined. This CDR3 contains 16 residues. Trimming took 3 bases from V and 5 from J, leaving 16 bases between them. The germline gives CDR1 LNHNV, CDR2 YYDKDF (reference sequence). Supplemented by reference TRBV15 and TRBJ2-2, the full variable domain reads DAMVIQNPRYQVTQFGKPVTLSCSQTLNHNVMYWYQQKSSQAPKLLFHYYDKDFNNEADTPDNFQSRRPNTSFCFLDIRSPGLGDTAMYLCATSSPHTGRTGELFFGEGSRLTVL.

The chain has TRBV15 and TRBJ2-4, with TRBD1 matching 9 bases. The V segment lost 4 bases and the J segment 9 bases; nucleotides outside the gene matches: 13. There are 16 residues in the CDR3. Germline V gene data show CDR1 as LNHNV and CDR2 as YYDKDF (reference sequence). The CDR3 nucleotides are TGTGCCACCAGCAAAACAGGGGGCCCGAATATAGGCATTCAGTACTTC. Encoded protein: CATSKTGGPNIGIQYF.

The chain uses TRBV10-3 and TRBJ1-1; no clear D gene. Trimming took 0 bases from V and 2 from J, leaving 4 bases between them. Germline V gives CDR1 ENHRY, CDR2 SYGVKD. This CDR3 has 13 amino acids. The CDR3 loop reads CAISESSNTEAFF. DNA for the CDR3: TGTGCCATCAGTGAGTCAAGTAACACTGAAGCTTTCTTT.

On this clonotype itself: A much larger clone differs by one base, so this may be a read error. The chain uses TRBV29-1 and TRBJ2-5, with 8 bases fitting TRBD1. The J call may be incorrect, as the DNA end agrees better with TRBJ2-7. The CDR3 is 13 amino acids. Germline V gives CDR1 SQVTM, CDR2 ANQGSEA. CDR3 DNA sequence: TGCAGCGTTGTGGCAGGGGGCTTCTACGAGCAGTACTTC. Its translation is CSVVAGGFYEQYF.

The rearrangement uses TRBV20-1 and TRBJ2-6; possible D gene TRBD2, 7 bases. V was clipped by 3 bases and J by 0 bases, with 18 bases between them. Germline assignment: CDR1 DFQATT and CDR2 SNEGSKA (reference sequence). The length of the CDR3 is 18 residues. The CDR3 coding sequence is TGCAGTGCTAGTGGGGGGGGCCCAATACGCTCTGGGGCCAACGTCCTGACTTTC. It codes for CSASGGGPIRSGANVLTF.

This chain links TRBV6-1 with TRBJ1-6; the match to TRBD1 covers 10 bases. V trimming: 2 bases; J trimming: 6 bases; junction bases outside the gene matches: 1. The V gene's germline CDR1 is MNHNS and CDR2 SASEGT. The CDR3 totals 15 residues. CDR3 amino acids: CASSERTGGNSPLHF. CDR3 nucleotides: TGTGCCAGCAGTGAAAGGACAGGGGGTAATTCACCCCTCCACTTT.

This clonotype was seen a few times. The V gene is TRBV7-2, the J gene TRBJ1-2; D is uncertain. Between the trimmed V and J ends, which lost 3 bases and 1 base, there was a span of 12 bases. The CDR3 spans 15 residues. The germline V gene has CDR1 SGHTA and CDR2 FQGNSA. CDR3: CASSLEGAVNYGYTF. CDR3 in DNA: TGTGCCAGCAGCTTGGAGGGAGCGGTTAACTATGGCTACACCTTC. The full variable domain, with the rest looked up from reference TRBV7-2 and TRBJ1-2, is GAGVSQSPSNKVTEKGKDVELRCDPISGHTALYWYRQSLGQGLEFLIYFQGNSAPDKSGLPSDRFSAERTGGSVSTLTIQRTQQEDSAVYLCASSLEGAVNYGYTFGSGTRLTVV.

This clonotype appeared a few times. The rearrangement links TRBV4-1 to TRBJ2-1; TRBD2 agrees at 11 bases. V lost 1 base to trimming and J lost 7 bases; unmatched junction nucleotides: 9. The germline V gene encodes CDR1 MGHRA and CDR2 YSYEKL. This CDR3 has 17 residues. Here the CDR3 reads CASSQGGTSGSRNEQFF. CDR3 DNA sequence: TGCGCCAGCAGCCAAGGAGGAACTAGCGGGAGTCGGAATGAGCAGTTCTTC.

This chain uses TRBV5-1 with TRBJ2-5, with 7 bases matching TRBD2. The CDR3 is made up of 17 amino acids. Looked up from germline, CDR1 is SGHRS and CDR2 is YFSETQ. The V gene end was trimmed by 0 bases and the J gene end by 3 bases; junction bases not matched to a gene: 11. Written as DNA, the CDR3 is TGCGCCAGCAGCTTGGGTGCGGGAGTGAGGAGGGAAGAGACCCAGTACTTC. Translation: CASSLGAGVRREETQYF.

The rearrangement joins TRBV27 to TRBJ2-1; the D gene could be TRBD1 or TRBD2 (5 bases each). V was trimmed by 0 bases and J by 15 bases, leaving 21 bases between them. The CDR3 is 15 amino acids. Per germline, CDR1 MNHEY and CDR2 SMNVEV (reference sequence). DNA of the CDR3: TGTGCCAGCAGTTTATCTTACGAGGGATGGGAGAGGGGGTTCTTC. It yields the protein CASSLSYEGWERGFF.

The chain joins TRBV6-5 to TRBJ2-1; tentative D call: TRBD2 (6 bases). Trimming removed 5 bases from V and 7 bases from J, with 12 bases in between. The CDR3 is 13 amino acids. The germline V gene encodes CDR1 MNHEY and CDR2 SVGAGI. Written as DNA, the CDR3 is TGTGCCAGCAGTGCCGGGACTTGGAATGAGCAGTTCTTC. This encodes CASSAGTWNEQFF.